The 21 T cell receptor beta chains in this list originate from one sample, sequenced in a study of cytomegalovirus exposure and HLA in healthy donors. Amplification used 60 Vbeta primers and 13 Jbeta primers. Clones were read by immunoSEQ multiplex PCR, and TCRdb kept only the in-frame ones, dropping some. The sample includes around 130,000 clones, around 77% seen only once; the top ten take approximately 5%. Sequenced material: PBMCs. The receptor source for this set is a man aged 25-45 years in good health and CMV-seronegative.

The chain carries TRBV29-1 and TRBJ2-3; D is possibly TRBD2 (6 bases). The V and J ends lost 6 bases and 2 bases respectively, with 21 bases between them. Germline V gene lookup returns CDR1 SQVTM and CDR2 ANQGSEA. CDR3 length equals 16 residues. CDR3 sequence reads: CSVDGRRSPNTDTQYF. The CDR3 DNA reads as TGCAGCGTGGATGGGAGGCGTTCCCCTAACACAGATACGCAGTATTTT.

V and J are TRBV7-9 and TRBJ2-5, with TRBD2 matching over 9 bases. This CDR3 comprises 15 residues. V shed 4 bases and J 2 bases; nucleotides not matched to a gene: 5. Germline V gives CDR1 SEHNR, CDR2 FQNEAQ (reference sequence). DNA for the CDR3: TGTGCCAGCAGCTCCTCGCTAGCGGGACAAGAGACCCAGTACTTC. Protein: CASSSSLAGQETQYF.

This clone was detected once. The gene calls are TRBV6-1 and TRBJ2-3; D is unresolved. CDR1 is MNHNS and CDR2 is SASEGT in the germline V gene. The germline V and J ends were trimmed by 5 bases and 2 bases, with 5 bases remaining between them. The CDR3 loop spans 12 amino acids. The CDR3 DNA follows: TGTGCCAGCAGTCCTAACACAGATACGCAGTATTTT. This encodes CASSPNTDTQYF.

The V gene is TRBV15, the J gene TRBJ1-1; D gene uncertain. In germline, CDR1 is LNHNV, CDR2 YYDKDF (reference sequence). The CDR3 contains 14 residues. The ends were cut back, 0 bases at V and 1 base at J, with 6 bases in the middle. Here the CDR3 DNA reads TGTGCCACCAGCAGAGACTCCTCGAACACTGAAGCTTTCTTT. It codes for CATSRDSSNTEAFF.

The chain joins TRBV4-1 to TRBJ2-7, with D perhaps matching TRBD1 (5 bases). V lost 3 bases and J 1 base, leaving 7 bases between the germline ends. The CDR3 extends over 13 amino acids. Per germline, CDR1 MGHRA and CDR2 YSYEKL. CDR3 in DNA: TGCGCCAGCAGCCACCCAGGGTCCTACGAGCAGTACTTC. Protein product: CASSHPGSYEQYF.

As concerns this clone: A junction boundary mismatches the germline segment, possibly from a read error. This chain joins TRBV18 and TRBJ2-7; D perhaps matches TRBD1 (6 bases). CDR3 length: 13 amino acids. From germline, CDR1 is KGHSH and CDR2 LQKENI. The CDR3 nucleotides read TGTGCCAGCTTACCAATGGACAGCTACGAGCAGTACTTC. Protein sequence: CASLPMDSYEQYF.

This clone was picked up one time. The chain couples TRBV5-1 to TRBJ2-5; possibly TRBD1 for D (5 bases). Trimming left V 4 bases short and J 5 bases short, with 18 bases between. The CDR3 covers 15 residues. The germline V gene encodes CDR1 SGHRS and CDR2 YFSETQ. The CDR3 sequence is CASSVGQSLGETQYF. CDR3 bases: TGCGCCAGCAGCGTGGGGCAGTCCCTCGGGGAGACCCAGTACTTC.

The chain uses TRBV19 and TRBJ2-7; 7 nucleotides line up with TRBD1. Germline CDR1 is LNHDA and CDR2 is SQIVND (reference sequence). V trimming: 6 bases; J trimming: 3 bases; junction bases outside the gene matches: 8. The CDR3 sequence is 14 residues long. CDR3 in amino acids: CASSKPGQRYEQYF. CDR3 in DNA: TGTGCCAGTAGCAAACCGGGACAGCGCTACGAGCAGTACTTC.

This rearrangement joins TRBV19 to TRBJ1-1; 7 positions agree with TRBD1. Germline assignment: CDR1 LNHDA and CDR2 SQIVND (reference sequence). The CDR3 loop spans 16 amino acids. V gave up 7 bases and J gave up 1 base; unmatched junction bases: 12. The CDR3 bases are TGTGCCAGTATAGACAGACAGGGTTGGAGGAACACTGAAGCTTTCTTT. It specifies CASIDRQGWRNTEAFF.

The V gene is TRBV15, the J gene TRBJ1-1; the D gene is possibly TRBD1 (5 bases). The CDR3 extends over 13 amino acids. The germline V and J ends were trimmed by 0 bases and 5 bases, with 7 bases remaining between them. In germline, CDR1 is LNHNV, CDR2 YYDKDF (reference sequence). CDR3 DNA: TGTGCCACCAGCAGAGATAAGGGGACTGAAGCTTTCTTT. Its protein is CATSRDKGTEAFF.

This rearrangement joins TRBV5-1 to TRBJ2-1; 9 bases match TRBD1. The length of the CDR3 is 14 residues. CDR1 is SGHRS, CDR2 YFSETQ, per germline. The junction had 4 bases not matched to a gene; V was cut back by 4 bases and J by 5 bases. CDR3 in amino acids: CASSAGTGHNEQFF. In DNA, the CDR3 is TGCGCCAGCAGCGCCGGGACAGGGCACAATGAGCAGTTCTTC.

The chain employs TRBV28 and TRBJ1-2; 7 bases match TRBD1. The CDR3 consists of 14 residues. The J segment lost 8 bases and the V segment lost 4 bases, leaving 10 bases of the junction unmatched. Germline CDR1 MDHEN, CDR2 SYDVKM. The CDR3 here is CASSSPEGARGYTF. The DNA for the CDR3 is TGTGCCAGCAGTTCCCCAGAGGGGGCACGAGGCTACACCTTC.

The chain's CDR3 is CATRPWENTDTQYF. CDR3 in DNA: TGTGCCACCCGACCGTGGGAGAACACAGATACGCAGTATTTT. This chain links TRBV19 with TRBJ2-3; D may be TRBD2 (5 bases). V dropped 10 bases and J dropped 2 bases, with 16 bases sitting between them. Germline V gene lookup returns CDR1 LNHDA and CDR2 SQIVND (reference sequence). The CDR3 has 14 residues. The full variable domain, its missing parts supplied by reference TRBV19 and TRBJ2-3, is DGGITQSPKYLFRKEGQNVTLSCEQNLNHDAMYWYRQDPGQGLRLIYYSQIVNDFQKGDIAEGYSVSREKKESFPLTVTSAQKNPTAFYLCATRPWENTDTQYFGPGTRLTVL.

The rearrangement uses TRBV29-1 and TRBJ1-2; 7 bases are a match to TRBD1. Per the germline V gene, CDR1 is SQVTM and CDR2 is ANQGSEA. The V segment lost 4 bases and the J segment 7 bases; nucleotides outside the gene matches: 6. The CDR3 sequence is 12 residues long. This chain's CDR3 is CSVGGAGGGYTF. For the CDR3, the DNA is TGCAGCGTTGGAGGGGCAGGGGGTGGCTACACCTTC. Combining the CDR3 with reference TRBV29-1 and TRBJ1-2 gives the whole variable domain SAVISQKPSRDICQRGTSLTIQCQVDSQVTMMFWYRQQPGQSLTLIATANQGSEATYESGFVIDKFPISRPNLTFSTLTVSNMSPEDSSIYLCSVGGAGGGYTFGSGTRLTVV.

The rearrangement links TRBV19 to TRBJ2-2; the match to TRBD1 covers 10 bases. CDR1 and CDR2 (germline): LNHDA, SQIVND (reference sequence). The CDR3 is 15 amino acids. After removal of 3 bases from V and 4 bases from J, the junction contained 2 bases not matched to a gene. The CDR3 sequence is CASSIGTGATGELFF. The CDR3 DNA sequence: TGTGCCAGTAGTATCGGGACAGGGGCCACCGGGGAGCTGTTTTTT.

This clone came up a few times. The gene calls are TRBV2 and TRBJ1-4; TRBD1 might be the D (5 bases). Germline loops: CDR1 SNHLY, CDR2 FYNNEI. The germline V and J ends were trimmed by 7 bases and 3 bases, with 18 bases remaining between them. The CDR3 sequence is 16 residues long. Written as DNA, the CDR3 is TGTGCCAGCAACCCCGACAGCCTCTGGGCTAATGAAAAACTGTTTTTT. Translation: CASNPDSLWANEKLFF. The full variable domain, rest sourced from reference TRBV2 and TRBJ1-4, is EPEVTQTPSHQVTQMGQEVILRCVPISNHLYFYWYRQILGQKVEFLVSFYNNEISEKSEIFDDQFSVERPDGSNFTLKIRSTKLEDSAMYFCASNPDSLWANEKLFFGSGTQLSVL.

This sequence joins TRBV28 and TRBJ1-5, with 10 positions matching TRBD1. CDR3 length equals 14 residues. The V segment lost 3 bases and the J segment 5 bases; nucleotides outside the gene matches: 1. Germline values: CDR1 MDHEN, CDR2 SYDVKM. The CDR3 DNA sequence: TGTGCCAGCAGTTTCGGGACAGGGGATCAGCCCCAGCATTTT. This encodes CASSFGTGDQPQHF.

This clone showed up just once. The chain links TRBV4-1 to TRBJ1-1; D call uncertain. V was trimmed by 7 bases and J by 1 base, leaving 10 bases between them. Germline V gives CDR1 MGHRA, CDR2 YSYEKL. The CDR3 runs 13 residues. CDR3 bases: TGCGCCAGCACCGGGTCCTCGAACACTGAAGCTTTCTTT. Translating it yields CASTGSSNTEAFF.

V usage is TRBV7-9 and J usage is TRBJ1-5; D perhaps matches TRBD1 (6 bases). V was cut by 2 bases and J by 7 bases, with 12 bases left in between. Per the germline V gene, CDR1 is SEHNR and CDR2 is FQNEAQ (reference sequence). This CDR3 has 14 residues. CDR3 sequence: CASSLTGTDQPQHF. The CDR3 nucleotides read TGTGCCAGCAGCTTAACAGGGACGGACCAGCCCCAGCATTTT.

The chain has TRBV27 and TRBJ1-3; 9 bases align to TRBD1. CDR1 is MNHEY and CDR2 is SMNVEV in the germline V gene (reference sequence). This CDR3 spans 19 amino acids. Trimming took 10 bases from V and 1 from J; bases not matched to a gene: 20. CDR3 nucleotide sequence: TGTGCCACCCGCAAATCGGGGGCAGGGACAGGGAATTCTGGAAACACCATATATTTT. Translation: CATRKSGAGTGNSGNTIYF.

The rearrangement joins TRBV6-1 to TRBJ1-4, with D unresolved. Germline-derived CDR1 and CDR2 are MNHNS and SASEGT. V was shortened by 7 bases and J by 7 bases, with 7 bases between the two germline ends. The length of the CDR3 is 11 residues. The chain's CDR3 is CASTVFEKLFF. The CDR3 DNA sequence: TGTGCCAGCACCGTATTTGAAAAACTGTTTTTT.